These 11 T cell receptor beta chains were sequenced from one sample in a study of breast tumors, draining lymph nodes, adjacent tissues. TCRdb analysed the multiplex PCR reads with MiXCR anew, one entry per CDR3 protein. The repertoire holds fewer than 80,000 distinct CDR3 sequences, approximately 40% seen once, with around 8% in the top ten. Sequenced sample: breast tumor tissue. The source of these receptors is a female donor with breast cancer. Some clones in this sample may be carry-over from other donors' samples.

The table lists this clonotype with many counts. This chain links TRBV7-6 with TRBJ2-5; 10 bases align to TRBD2. The germline V gene encodes CDR1 SGHVS and CDR2 FNYEAQ. The J segment lost 1 base and the V segment lost 1 base, leaving 6 bases of the junction unmatched. The CDR3 has 17 amino acids. CDR3 coding DNA: TGTGCCAGCAGCTTAGGAGAGCGGGAGGGTTTCCAAGAGACCCAGTACTTC. Its protein is CASSLGEREGFQETQYF.

This clonotype has just one count. As the CDR3 is not closed by the conserved phenylalanine or tryptophan, this likely results from a read error. Because the CDR3's place on the DNA is in doubt, the DNA is left out and the CDR3 is given as listed by TCRdb. This chain's CDR3 is CASSQDGDNTGELLL. V usage is TRBV4-1 and J usage is TRBJ2-2. The CDR3 numbers 15 amino acids, ends counted. CDR1 is MGHRA and CDR2 is YSYEKL in the germline V gene.

This clonotype was observed at least ten times. The chain couples TRBV5-1 to TRBJ1-2; D might be TRBD1 (6 bases). This CDR3 has 14 residues. Germline lookup yields CDR1 SGHRS and CDR2 YFSETQ. V lost 7 bases and J lost 2, with 15 bases in between. The CDR3 DNA reads as TGCGCCAGCCGGGAGGGCCAGGGGAACTATGGCTACACCTTC. Protein product: CASREGQGNYGYTF.

In its sample, this clonotype was seen many times. The chain employs TRBV4-1 and TRBJ2-2, with TRBD1 matching over 10 bases. With V trimmed by 2 bases and J by 7 bases, 4 bases remained unmatched. The CDR3 totals 15 residues. Germline V gene data show CDR1 as MGHRA and CDR2 as YSYEKL. The CDR3 protein is CASSQPDRGHGELFF. The DNA of the CDR3 is TGCGCCAGCAGCCAACCAGACAGGGGGCACGGGGAGCTGTTTTTT.

V is TRBV19 and J is TRBJ1-5; 8 bases match TRBD1. CDR1 and CDR2 (germline): LNHDA, SQIVND (reference sequence). The CDR3 runs to 17 residues. V trimming: 7 bases; J trimming: 0 bases; junction bases outside the gene matches: 11. The CDR3 DNA is TGTGCCAGTACAAGACAGGGGTCACGGAATAGCAATCAGCCCCAGCATTTT. Encoded protein: CASTRQGSRNSNQPQHF.

This clonotype was counted many times. The chain combines TRBV7-2 with TRBJ1-5, with D possibly matching TRBD1 (6 bases). The CDR3 totals 13 residues. V was clipped by 5 bases and J by 7 bases, with 12 bases between them. The germline V gene has CDR1 SGHTA and CDR2 FQGNSA. The CDR3 sequence: CASSLTGQQPQHF. Here the CDR3 DNA reads TGTGCCAGCAGCCTCACTGGACAGCAGCCCCAGCATTTT.

There are many counts of this clonotype. This chain connects TRBV19 to TRBJ1-2; 8 bases are shared with TRBD1. The CDR3 extends over 18 amino acids. The germline gives CDR1 LNHDA, CDR2 SQIVND (reference sequence). V shed 0 bases and J 8 bases; nucleotides not matched to a gene: 17. This CDR3 is CASSIDVQGRGRMRGYTF. In DNA, the CDR3 is TGTGCCAGTAGTATAGATGTTCAGGGCAGGGGGCGGATGAGGGGCTACACCTTC.

Concerning this clonotype itself: A much larger clone is a single base away; this may be a read error. The V and J genes are TRBV6-1 and TRBJ1-5; possibly TRBD1 for D (6 bases). The length of the CDR3 is 12 residues. Germline V CDR1 and CDR2: MNHNS, SASEGT. In nucleotides, the CDR3 is TGTGCCAGCAGGGGACAAAATCGGCCCCAGCATTTT. This codes for CASRGQNRPQHF.

This clonotype came up many times. A much larger clone lies one base from this, so it may be a read error. The chain employs TRBV6-5 and TRBJ2-7; TRBD1 aligns across 10 bases. CDR1 is MNHEY, CDR2 SVGAGI, per germline. Trimming removed 6 bases from V and 3 bases from J; junction bases left unmatched: 5. This CDR3 is built from 14 residues. CDR3: CASRHDRGLYEQYF. The DNA for the CDR3 is TGTGCCAGCAGGCACGACAGGGGGCTCTACGAGCAGTACTTC.

This clonotype has ten or more counts. V usage is TRBV28 and J usage is TRBJ2-5; no firm D call. The CDR3 contains 13 residues. V lost 7 bases and J 0 bases, leaving 9 bases between the germline ends. The germline gives CDR1 MDHEN, CDR2 SYDVKM. The CDR3 reads CASIGRNQETQYF. As DNA, the CDR3 is TGTGCCAGCATCGGACGGAACCAAGAGACCCAGTACTTC.

Concerning this clonotype: The conserved phenylalanine or tryptophan normally closing the CDR3 is absent here, so this likely arose from a read error. This chain uses TRBV7-6 with TRBJ2-5; 8 bases align to TRBD1. The CDR3 contains 14 residues. Germline values: CDR1 SGHVS, CDR2 FNYEAQ. Trimming took 5 bases from V and 11 from J; bases not matched to a gene: 13. CDR3 DNA: TGTGCCAGCAGCCTAGGGACAGGTGGGGATACGCAGTACCTC. Translating gives CASSLGTGGDTQYL.